Following are 16 T cell receptor beta chains from one sample sequenced in a study of cytomegalovirus exposure and HLA in healthy donors. Some clones are missing from TCRdb's copy, which holds only in-frame ones; the method was immunoSEQ multiplex PCR. The top ten hold approximately 1.9% of the sample, which has about 110,000 clones, approximately 89% seen once. Sequencing used PBMCs. Every receptor here comes from a woman younger than 35 in good health and CMV-seronegative.

The table lists this clone with a count of one. The genes are TRBV2 and TRBJ1-4; possibly TRBD1 for D (6 bases). V was shortened by 7 bases and J by 7 bases, with 13 bases between the two germline ends. This CDR3 comprises 13 residues. The germline V gene encodes CDR1 SNHLY and CDR2 FYNNEI. CDR3 coding DNA: TGTGCCAGCATACAGGGTGAGGGTGAAAAACTGTTTTTT. This gives the protein CASIQGEGEKLFF.

J is TRBJ2-7 and V is TRBV7-9, with no clear D. The V end was cut by 0 bases, the J end by 3 bases, with 9 bases between. Germline CDR1 and CDR2: SEHNR and FQNEAQ (reference sequence). This CDR3 comprises 14 residues. CDR3 DNA sequence: TGTGCCAGCAGCTTAGCTGGCCGAAGCTACGAGCAGTACTTC. This gives the protein CASSLAGRSYEQYF.

This clone was recorded once. V is TRBV2 and J is TRBJ2-7; 8 bases are shared with TRBD1. The ends lost 6 bases at V and 3 bases at J; junction bases unmatched: 7. Germline V lookup: CDR1 SNHLY, CDR2 FYNNEI. This CDR3 has 14 amino acids. In DNA form, the CDR3 reads TGTGCCAGCAGCCCCGGGACAGGAATCTACGAGCAGTACTTC. Residues: CASSPGTGIYEQYF.

This clone was found once. This chain joins TRBV6-5 and TRBJ1-1; a possible D gene is TRBD1 (5 bases). This CDR3 comprises 13 residues. Per the germline V gene, CDR1 is MNHEY and CDR2 is SVGAGI. Trimming left V 6 bases short and J 5 bases short, with 13 bases between. CDR3: CASSIQGVTEAFF. The DNA for the CDR3 is TGTGCCAGCAGCATCCAGGGTGTGACTGAAGCTTTCTTT.

The rearrangement joins TRBV6-4 to TRBJ2-7, with D perhaps TRBD1 (5 bases). V gave up 0 bases and J gave up 3 bases, with 30 bases separating them. This CDR3 is 21 amino acids long. CDR1 and CDR2 (germline): MRHNA, SNTAGT. The CDR3 region has the DNA TGTGCCAGCAGTGACTCGGATCACAGGATTGACCTCAAAATAGGTTTCTACGAGCAGTACTTC. This gives the protein CASSDSDHRIDLKIGFYEQYF.

The rearrangement links TRBV29-1 to TRBJ2-3; the D is unclear. V was pared by 7 bases and J by 1 base, with 12 bases between. Germline V gene data show CDR1 as SQVTM and CDR2 as ANQGSEA. The CDR3 has 13 amino acids. CDR3 nucleotides: TGCAGCGCAACAGAATTTCGCACAGATACGCAGTATTTT. Translated, it gives CSATEFRTDTQYF.

The rearrangement joins TRBV19 to TRBJ1-4; TRBD1 aligns across 8 bases. The CDR3 length is 15 residues. Germline CDR1 reads LNHDA; CDR2 reads SQIVND (reference sequence). Trimming cost V 4 bases and J 7 bases; bases outside gene matches: 8. In DNA form, the CDR3 reads TGTGCCAGTAGTACATGGGACAGGCGGGGTGAAAAACTGTTTTTT. Encoded protein: CASSTWDRRGEKLFF.

The rearrangement links TRBV6-5 to TRBJ1-2; 8 nucleotides align to TRBD1. The V and J ends lost 7 bases and 6 bases, in that order; junction bases with no gene match: 7. CDR1 and CDR2 (germline): MNHEY, SVGAGI. This CDR3 spans 13 amino acids. In DNA form, the CDR3 reads TGTGCCAGCACCAGGACAGGGTGGGATGGCTACACCTTC. The encoded protein is CASTRTGWDGYTF.

This chain connects TRBV19 to TRBJ2-2; TRBD1 aligns across 9 bases. CDR1 and CDR2 from the germline V gene are LNHDA and SQIVND (reference sequence). The trim removed 8 bases at V and 5 bases at J, leaving 12 bases unmatched. The CDR3 runs 16 residues. Here the CDR3 reads CASLPPGQGMTGELFF. The CDR3, as DNA: TGTGCCAGTCTCCCACCGGGACAGGGTATGACCGGGGAGCTGTTTTTT.

The chain uses TRBV7-8 and TRBJ2-7, with TRBD2 identical over 9 bases. V lost 1 base, J lost 4 bases, and 2 bases stayed unmatched. Germline V gene lookup returns CDR1 SGHVS and CDR2 FQNEAQ. The CDR3 has 14 amino acids. The CDR3 spells CASSLGLAVYEQYF. The CDR3, as DNA: TGTGCCAGCAGCTTAGGACTAGCGGTTTACGAGCAGTACTTC.

The gene calls are TRBV9 and TRBJ2-3; TRBD1 aligns across 8 bases. CDR1 and CDR2 from the germline V gene are SGDLS and YYNGEE. CDR3 length: 15 amino acids. V was pared by 1 base and J by 4 bases, with 5 bases of the junction left unmatched. The CDR3 here is CASSVSQGASDTQYF. The CDR3 DNA follows: TGTGCCAGCAGCGTAAGTCAGGGGGCATCAGATACGCAGTATTTT.

This CDR3 reads CASSADGGFEHTQYF. The CDR3, as DNA: TGCGCCAGCAGCGCTGATGGGGGGTTCGAGCATACGCAGTATTTT. The chain joins TRBV5-1 to TRBJ2-3; weak D call: TRBD2 (6 bases). The germline V gene has CDR1 SGHRS and CDR2 YFSETQ. This CDR3 contains 15 residues. V gave up 4 bases and J gave up 7 bases, with 19 bases separating them.

The CDR3 spells CASSQALGGQPQHF. The CDR3 DNA reads TGCGCCAGCAGCCAAGCCCTGGGGGGTCAGCCCCAGCATTTT. The gene calls are TRBV4-3 and TRBJ1-5, with D possibly being TRBD1 (5 bases). The germline gives CDR1 LGHNA, CDR2 YSLEER. Trimming took 1 base from V and 6 from J, leaving 10 bases between them. This CDR3 region has 14 residues.

This clone has a handful of counts. The genes are TRBV28 and TRBJ1-5; the D is unclear. Germline-derived CDR1 and CDR2 are MDHEN and SYDVKM. This CDR3 has 13 amino acids. The V and J ends lost 5 bases and 7 bases respectively, with 12 bases between them. CDR3: CASSLPGGQPQHF. CDR3 nucleotide sequence: TGTGCCAGCAGTCTTCCGGGAGGACAGCCCCAGCATTTT.

J is TRBJ1-3 and V is TRBV30; TRBD1 matches 8 bases. CDR1 GTSNPN and CDR2 SVGIG come from the germline V gene (reference sequence). The CDR3 extends over 14 amino acids. With V trimmed by 5 bases and J by 0 bases, 3 bases remained unmatched. The CDR3: CAWSTGGSGNTIYF. The DNA of the CDR3 is TGTGCCTGGTCTACAGGGGGCTCTGGAAACACCATATATTTT.

The genes are TRBV27 and TRBJ1-5, with D perhaps matching TRBD1 (5 bases). CDR3 length: 16 residues. CDR1 and CDR2 (germline): MNHEY, SMNVEV (reference sequence). V gave up 0 bases and J gave up 9 bases, with 18 bases separating them. The CDR3 region has the DNA TGTGCCAGCAGTTTATCGGCGCCAGGGAGGCGTTGGCCCCAGCATTTT. It is translated as CASSLSAPGRRWPQHF.